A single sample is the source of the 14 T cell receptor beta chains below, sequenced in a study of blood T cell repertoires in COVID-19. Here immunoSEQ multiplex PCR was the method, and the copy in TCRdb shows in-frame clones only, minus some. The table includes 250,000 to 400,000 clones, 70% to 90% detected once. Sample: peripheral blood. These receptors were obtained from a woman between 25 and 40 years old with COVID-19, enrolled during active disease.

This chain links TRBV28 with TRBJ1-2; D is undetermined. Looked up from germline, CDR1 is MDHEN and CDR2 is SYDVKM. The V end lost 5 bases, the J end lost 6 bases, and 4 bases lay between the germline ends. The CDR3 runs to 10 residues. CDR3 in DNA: TGTGCCAGCAGTACGGATGGCTACACCTTC. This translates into CASSTDGYTF.

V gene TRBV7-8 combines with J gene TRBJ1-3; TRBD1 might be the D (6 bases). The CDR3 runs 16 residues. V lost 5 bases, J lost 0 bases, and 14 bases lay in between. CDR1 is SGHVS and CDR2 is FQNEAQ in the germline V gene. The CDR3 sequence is CASSGGPNFSGNTIYF. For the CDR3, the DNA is TGTGCCAGCAGCGGGGGCCCGAACTTCTCTGGAAACACCATATATTTT. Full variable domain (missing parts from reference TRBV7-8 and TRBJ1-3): GAGVSQSPRYKVAKRGQDVALRCDPISGHVSLFWYQQALGQGPEFLTYFQNEAQLDKSGLPSDRFFAERPEGSVSTLKIQRTQQEDSAVYLCASSGGPNFSGNTIYFGEGSWLTVV.

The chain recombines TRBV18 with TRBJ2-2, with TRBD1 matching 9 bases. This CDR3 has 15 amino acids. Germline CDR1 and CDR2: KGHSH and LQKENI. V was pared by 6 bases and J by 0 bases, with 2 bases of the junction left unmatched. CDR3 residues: CASSGQGTNTGELFF. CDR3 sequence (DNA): TGTGCCAGCTCGGGACAGGGCACGAACACCGGGGAGCTGTTTTTT.

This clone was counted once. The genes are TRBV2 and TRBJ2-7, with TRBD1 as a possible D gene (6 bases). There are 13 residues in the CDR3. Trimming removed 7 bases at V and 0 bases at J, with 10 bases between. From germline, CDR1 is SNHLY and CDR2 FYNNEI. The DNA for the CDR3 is TGTGCCAGCAACAGGGCCGACTCCTACGAGCAGTACTTC. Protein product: CASNRADSYEQYF.

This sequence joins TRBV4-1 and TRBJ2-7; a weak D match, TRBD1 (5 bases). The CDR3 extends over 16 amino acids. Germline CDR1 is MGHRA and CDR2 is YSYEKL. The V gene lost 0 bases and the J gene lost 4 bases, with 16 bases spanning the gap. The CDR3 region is CASSQDLQGSGYEQYF. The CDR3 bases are TGCGCCAGCAGCCAAGATCTTCAGGGTAGTGGGTACGAGCAGTACTTC.

CDR3 sequence reads: CASSQELYGAGGEQYF. CDR3 bases: TGCGCCAGCAGCCAAGAATTATACGGAGCTGGAGGCGAGCAGTACTTC. The J gene is TRBJ2-7, the V gene TRBV4-3; TRBD2 might be the D (5 bases). The CDR3 extends over 16 amino acids. V was cut by 0 bases and J by 6 bases, with 18 bases left in between. CDR1 is LGHNA, CDR2 YSLEER, per germline.

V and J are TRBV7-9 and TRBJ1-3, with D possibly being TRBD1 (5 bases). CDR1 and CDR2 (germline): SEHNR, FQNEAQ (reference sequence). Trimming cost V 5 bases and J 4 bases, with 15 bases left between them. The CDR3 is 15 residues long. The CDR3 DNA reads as TGTGCCAGCAGCCAGGGACTCAACTCGGGAAACACCATATATTTT. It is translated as CASSQGLNSGNTIYF.

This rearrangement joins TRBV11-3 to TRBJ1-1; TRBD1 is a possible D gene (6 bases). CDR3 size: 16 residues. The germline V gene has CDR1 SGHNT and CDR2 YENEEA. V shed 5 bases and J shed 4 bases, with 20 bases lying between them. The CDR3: CASSPRGNGVTTEAFF. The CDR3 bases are TGTGCCAGCAGCCCTAGGGGGAATGGGGTTACCACTGAAGCTTTCTTT.

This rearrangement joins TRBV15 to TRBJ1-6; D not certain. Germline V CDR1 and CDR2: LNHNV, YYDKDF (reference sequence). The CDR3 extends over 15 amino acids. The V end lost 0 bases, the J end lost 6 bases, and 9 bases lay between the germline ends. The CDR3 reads CATSREQDSNSPLHF. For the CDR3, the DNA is TGTGCCACCAGCAGAGAGCAGGACTCTAATTCACCCCTCCACTTT. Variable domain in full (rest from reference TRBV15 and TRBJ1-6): DAMVIQNPRYQVTQFGKPVTLSCSQTLNHNVMYWYQQKSSQAPKLLFHYYDKDFNNEADTPDNFQSRRPNTSFCFLDIRSPGLGDTAMYLCATSREQDSNSPLHFGNGTRLTVT.

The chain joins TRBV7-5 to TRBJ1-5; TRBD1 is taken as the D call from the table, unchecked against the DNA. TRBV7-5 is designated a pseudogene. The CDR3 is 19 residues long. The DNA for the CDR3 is TGTGTCAGAAGCTGGCCGGGACAGGAGAATGCTTGGAGCAATCAGCCCCAGCATTTT. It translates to CVRSWPGQENAWSNQPQHF.

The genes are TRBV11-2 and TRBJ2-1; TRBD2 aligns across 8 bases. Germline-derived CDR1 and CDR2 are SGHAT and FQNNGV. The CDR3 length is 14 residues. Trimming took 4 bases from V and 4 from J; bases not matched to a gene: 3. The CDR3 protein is CASSSSGGYNEQFF. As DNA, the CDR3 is TGTGCCAGCAGCTCCTCGGGGGGGTACAATGAGCAGTTCTTC.

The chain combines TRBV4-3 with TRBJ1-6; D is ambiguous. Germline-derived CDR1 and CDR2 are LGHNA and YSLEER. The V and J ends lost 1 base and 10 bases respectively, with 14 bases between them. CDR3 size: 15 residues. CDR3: CASSQGRVSGSPLHF. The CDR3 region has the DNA TGCGCCAGCAGCCAAGGGAGGGTTTCGGGCTCACCCCTCCACTTT.

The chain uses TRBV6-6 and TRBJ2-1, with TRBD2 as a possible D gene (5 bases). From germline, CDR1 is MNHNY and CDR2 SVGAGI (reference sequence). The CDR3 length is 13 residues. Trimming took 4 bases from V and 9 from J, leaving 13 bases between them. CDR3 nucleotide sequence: TGTGCCAGCAGTTTGGATTTTCGGGGTGAGCAGTTCTTC. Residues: CASSLDFRGEQFF.

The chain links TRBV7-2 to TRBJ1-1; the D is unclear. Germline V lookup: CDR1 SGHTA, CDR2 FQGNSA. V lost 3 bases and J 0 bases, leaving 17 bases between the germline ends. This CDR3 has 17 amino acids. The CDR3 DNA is TGTGCCAGCAGCTTTCAAAACCGGGGTAGGATGAACACTGAAGCTTTCTTT. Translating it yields CASSFQNRGRMNTEAFF. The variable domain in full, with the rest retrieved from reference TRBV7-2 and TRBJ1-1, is GAGVSQSPSNKVTEKGKDVELRCDPISGHTALYWYRQSLGQGLEFLIYFQGNSAPDKSGLPSDRFSAERTGGSVSTLTIQRTQQEDSAVYLCASSFQNRGRMNTEAFFGQGTRLTVV.